This is a list of T cell receptor beta chains from one sample in a study of Ad26.COV2.S vaccination and SARS-CoV-2 variants. Here immunoSEQ multiplex PCR was the method, and the copy in TCRdb shows in-frame clones only, minus some. The sample yields some 180,000 clones, around 90% seen once. The specimen was peripheral blood, collected after recovery from COVID-19. The receptors here all came from a human donor who had recovered from COVID-19. The CDR3 runs from the conserved cysteine through the conserved F or W. The order of the fields is CDR3 protein, CDR3 DNA, J gene, D gene, V gene, clone size. A D gene is named only where the DNA matches it firmly. Only part of the rows carry a size: once, few, many, or a class if the clone is expanded.

CASSQVGLAKSEETQYF	TGTGCCAGCAGCCAAGTAGGACTAGCGAAATCGGAGGAGACCCAGTACTTC	TRBJ2-5	TRBD2	TRBV4-2	NA
CASSLPTPSTDTQYF	TGCGCCAGCAGCTTACCGACCCCTAGCACAGATACGCAGTATTTT	TRBJ2-3	NA	TRBV5-1	once
CASSLQGLTEAFF	TGTGCCAGCAGTTTACAGGGTTTGACTGAAGCTTTCTTT	TRBJ1-1	NA	TRBV2	NA
CASSQEGRGGSYGYTF	TGTGCCAGCAGCCAAGAAGGTCGGGGGGGGAGCTATGGCTACACCTTC	TRBJ1-2	NA	TRBV4-2	NA
CSARGDNEQFF	TGCAGTGCTCGGGGGGACAATGAGCAGTTCTTC	TRBJ2-1	TRBD2	TRBV20-1	NA
CASSQERQGTYEQYF	TGCGCCAGCAGCCAAGAGAGACAGGGGACCTACGAGCAGTACTTC	TRBJ2-7	TRBD1	TRBV4-1	NA
CASSSGTSGGWADTQYF	TGTGCCAGCAGCTCCGGGACTAGCGGGGGTTGGGCAGATACGCAGTATTTT	TRBJ2-3	TRBD2	TRBV7-9	NA
CASSVGTGGRNTEAFF	TGTGCCAGCAGTGTCGGGACAGGGGGGAGGAACACTGAAGCTTTCTTT	TRBJ1-1	TRBD1	TRBV2	NA
CASSEGLAGVVEQYF	TGTGCCAGCAGCGAGGGACTAGCGGGAGTCGTTGAGCAGTACTTC	TRBJ2-7	TRBD2	TRBV7-9	NA
CASSESTVVAGVYEQYF	TGCGCCAGCAGTGAGTCGACGGTGGTGGCGGGGGTCTACGAGCAGTACTTC	TRBJ2-7	TRBD2	TRBV10-2	NA
CASSSTQGLSFNPQHF	TGTGCCAGCAGCTCCACACAGGGGCTTTCCTTTAATCCCCAGCATTTT	TRBJ1-5	TRBD1	TRBV7-9	NA
CASSLTGAQTPLHF	TGCGCCAGCAGCCTTACAGGGGCCCAAACACCCCTCCACTTT	TRBJ1-6	TRBD1	TRBV5-1	NA
CACISGGTTDTQYF	TGTGCCTGCATCTCGGGAGGGACTACAGATACGCAGTATTTT	TRBJ2-3	TRBD2	TRBV30	NA
CATLSYNEQFF	TGTGCCACCCTATCCTACAATGAGCAGTTCTTC	TRBJ2-1	NA	TRBV28	NA